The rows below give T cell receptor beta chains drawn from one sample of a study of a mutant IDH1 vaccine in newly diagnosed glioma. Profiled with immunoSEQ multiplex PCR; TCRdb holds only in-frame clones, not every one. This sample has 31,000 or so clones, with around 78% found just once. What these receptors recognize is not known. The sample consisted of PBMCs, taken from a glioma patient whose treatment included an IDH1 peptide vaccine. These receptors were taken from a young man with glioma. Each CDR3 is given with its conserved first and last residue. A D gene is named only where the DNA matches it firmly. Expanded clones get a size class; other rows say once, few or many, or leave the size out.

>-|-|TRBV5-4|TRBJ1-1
CASSPNGRATTEAFF
TGTGCCAGCAGCCCCAACGGGAGGGCGACCACTGAAGCTTTCTTT
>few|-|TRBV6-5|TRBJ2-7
CASRAPYGEEGEQYF
TGTGCCAGCAGGGCCCCATACGGGGAGGAAGGCGAGCAGTACTTC
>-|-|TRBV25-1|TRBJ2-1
CASSAVRDIPNNEQFF
TGTGCCAGCAGTGCGGTCCGGGACATCCCTAATAATGAGCAGTTCTTC
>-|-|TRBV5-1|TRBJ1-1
CASSLQGWNTEAFF
TGCGCCAGCAGCCTACAGGGTTGGAACACTGAAGCTTTCTTT
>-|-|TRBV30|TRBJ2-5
CAWRKGTWAQYF
TGTGCCTGGAGGAAGGGGACGTGGGCCCAGTACTTC
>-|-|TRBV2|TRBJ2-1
CASSEEAGWVAEQFF
TGTGCCAGCAGTGAAGAAGCGGGTTGGGTCGCTGAGCAGTTCTTC
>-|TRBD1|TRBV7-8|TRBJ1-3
CASSLLPSGTGGDTIYF
TGTGCCAGCAGCTTACTCCCGTCCGGGACAGGGGGAGACACCATATATTTT
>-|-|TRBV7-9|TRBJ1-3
CASSSWRDLGNTIYF
TGTGCCAGCAGCTCCTGGAGGGACCTCGGAAACACCATATATTTT
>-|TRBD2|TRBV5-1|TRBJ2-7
CASSLETSGNYEQYF
TGCGCCAGCAGCTTGGAAACTAGCGGGAACTACGAGCAGTACTTC
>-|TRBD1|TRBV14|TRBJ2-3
CASSPYLTGGTDTQYF
TGTGCCAGCAGCCCCTATTTGACAGGGGGCACAGATACGCAGTATTTT
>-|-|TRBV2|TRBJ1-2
CASSPPLIETNYGYTF
TGTGCCAGCAGCCCACCACTTATAGAGACTAACTATGGCTACACCTTC
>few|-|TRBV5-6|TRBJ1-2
CASSLGYGYTF
TGTGCCAGCAGCTTGGGGTATGGCTACACCTTC
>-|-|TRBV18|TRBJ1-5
CASSPLDGDLNQPQHF
TGTGCCAGCTCACCCTTGGACGGGGACCTCAATCAGCCCCAGCATTTT
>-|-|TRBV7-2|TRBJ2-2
CASSLDGNTGELFF
TGTGCCAGCAGCCTAGACGGTAACACCGGGGAGCTGTTTTTT
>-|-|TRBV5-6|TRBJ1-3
CASSLDRMAGNTIYF
TGTGCCAGCAGCTTGGACAGGATGGCTGGAAACACCATATATTTT
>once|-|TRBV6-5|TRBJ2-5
CASRRQETQYF
TGTGCCAGCAGGAGGCAAGAGACCCAGTACTTC
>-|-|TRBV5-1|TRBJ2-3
CASSRRGDTSTDTQYF
TGCGCCAGCAGCCGAAGAGGGGACACTAGCACAGATACGCAGTATTTT
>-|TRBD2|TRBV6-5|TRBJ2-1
CASSYGLAPSYNEQFF
TGTGCCAGCAGCTACGGACTAGCCCCCTCCTACAATGAGCAGTTCTTC
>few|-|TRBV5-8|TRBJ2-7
CASSHSGQLYEQYF
TGTGCCAGCAGCCATTCGGGACAACTCTACGAGCAGTACTTC
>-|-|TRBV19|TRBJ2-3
CASSRAGVSTDTQYF
TGTGCCAGTAGTAGGGCCGGAGTTAGCACAGATACGCAGTATTTT
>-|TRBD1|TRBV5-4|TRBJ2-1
CASSFWTGGSYNEQFF
TGTGCCAGCAGCTTTTGGACAGGAGGCTCCTACAATGAGCAGTTCTTC
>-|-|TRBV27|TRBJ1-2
CASSAGYGYTF
TGTGCCAGCAGTGCCGGGTACGGCTACACCTTC
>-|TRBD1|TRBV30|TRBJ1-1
CAWSVISYLRGTGDFRNTEAFF
TGTGCCTGGAGTGTAATTTCCTACCTCCGGGGGACAGGGGATTTTCGGAACACTGAAGCTTTCTTT
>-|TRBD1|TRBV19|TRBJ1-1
CASSVRRGLGTEAFF
TGTGCCAGTAGTGTACGCAGGGGGCTAGGCACTGAAGCTTTCTTT